Below, one TCR beta chain is given with its context. This sample was included in a study of response to subunit inactivated influenza vaccine. Each CDR3 protein is one row after TCRdb ran MiXCR on the RT-PCR reads. The sample shows about 500,000 distinct CDR3 sequences, about an eighth of them seen only once. This TCR was recovered from a man aged 45 to 65 who received an inactivated influenza vaccine. The sample in question was PBMCs from blood, obtained more than 35 days after vaccination.

CDR3 DNA sequence: TGTGCCAGCAGCTTATTTGGGGCGGGAGTGGGTGAGCAGTACTTC. Translated, it gives CASSLFGAGVGEQYF. The rearrangement uses TRBV7-8 and TRBJ2-7, with TRBD2 identical over 7 bases. Trimming cost V 2 bases and J 7 bases; bases outside gene matches: 11. CDR3 length: 15 residues. Germline V CDR1 and CDR2: SGHVS, FQNEAQ.